The clone carrying this T cell receptor beta chain was picked up many times. Its antigen is not identified. The data were taken from a study of Graves' ophthalmopathy and Graves' hyperthyroidism. Study context: The collection of peripheral blood took place at initial diagnosis, before any treatment. Study-wide results and limits: Detected in blood as well were most expanded thyroid clonotypes with frequency above 0.001.

RNA transcripts were the source from which TCR beta CDR3 regions were amplified. The first-round RT-PCR employed HTBI primers together with the Qiagen OneStep RT-PCR kit. A multiplex PCR was then performed as the second round. TCRdb processed the multiplex PCR reads anew with MiXCR; each CDR3 protein has one entry. Altogether 350,000 or so distinct CDR3 sequences are present, 15% to 20% being singletons, with the ten largest covering 10% to 15%. Trimming left V 1 base short and J 4 bases short, with 12 bases between. Germline V lookup: CDR1 SGHRS, CDR2 YFSETQ. The CDR3 spans 16 residues. Each donor who had ophthalmopathy showed moderate-to-severe activity, a CAS of ≥3, a NOSPECS of ≥4, and a duration under 3 months. Additional autoimmune diseases, uncontrolled infections, pregnancy or lactation disqualified patients.

Specimen: peripheral blood. This receptor was obtained from an adult man with Graves' ophthalmopathy. The rearrangement links TRBV5-1 to TRBJ1-6; D unclear. The CDR3 sequence is CASSLLPPGYNSPLHF. DNA for the CDR3: TGCGCCAGCAGCTTGCTTCCACCGGGTTATAATTCACCCCTCCACTTT.